These T cell receptor beta chains were read from a single sample in a study of cytotoxic CD8 clonotypes in ibrutinib-treated CLL. The data were produced by immunoSEQ multiplex PCR, yet TCRdb's version contains in-frame clones alone and is incomplete. Among tens of thousands of clones listed, nearly 50% were seen once. The source material was PBMCs, sampled before ibrutinib treatment. The receptor set was obtained from a human donor with chronic lymphocytic leukemia. Both conserved end residues are part of each CDR3. A D gene is named only where the DNA matches it firmly. Where a row states a size, it is once, few, many or the class of an expanded clone; other rows omit it.

clone size,D gene,J gene,V gene,CDR3 DNA,CDR3 protein
NA,TRBD1,TRBJ2-7,TRBV18,TGTGCCAGCTCACCACCAGGGACAGGGGCCTACGAGCAGTACTTC,CASSPPGTGAYEQYF
few,NA,TRBJ2-1,TRBV6-6,TGTGCCAGCTGGCGTGGGAATGAGCAGTTCTTC,CASWRGNEQFF
NA,NA,TRBJ1-4,TRBV6-6,TGTGCCAGCAGTTACCCTACCGGGAGGGGAGGTGAAAAACTGTTTTTT,CASSYPTGRGGEKLFF
NA,NA,TRBJ1-4,TRBV11-2,TGTGCCAGCAGCTTGACGGATAATGAAAAACTGTTTTTT,CASSLTDNEKLFF
NA,TRBD2,TRBJ2-5,TRBV27,TGTGCCAGCATAGGCCATCGGTGGTTGGTTATAGCGGGGCTCGGGGGGACCCAGTACTTC,CASIGHRWLVIAGLGGTQYF
NA,NA,TRBJ1-2,TRBV28,TGTGCCACCCGTGAGAATGGCTACACCTTC,CATRENGYTF
few,TRBD1,TRBJ1-4,TRBV30,TGTGCCTGGAGTGTCGAACAGGGGGATCCTAATGAAAAACTGTTTTTT,CAWSVEQGDPNEKLFF
NA,NA,TRBJ2-2,TRBV11-2,TGTGCCAGCAGCTCCTTGGAGGCGGGGTTGAACACCGGGGAGCTGTTTTTT,CASSSLEAGLNTGELFF
once,TRBD2,TRBJ2-3,TRBV7-2,TGTGCCAGCAGCTTAGGTTTCCTAGCGGGGGGTACGCAGTATTTT,CASSLGFLAGGTQYF
NA,NA,TRBJ1-6,TRBV2,TGTGCCAGCAGTGCCCAAGGAAATAATAATTCACCCCTCCACTTT,CASSAQGNNNSPLHF
NA,NA,TRBJ2-7,TRBV27,TGTGCCAGCAGTTTTTTGGGCAGGGAAAACGAGCAGTACTTC,CASSFLGRENEQYF
NA,NA,TRBJ2-5,TRBV5-1,TGCGCCAGCAGCATACAGGGCGAAGAAGAGACCCAGTACTTC,CASSIQGEEETQYF
few,TRBD2,TRBJ2-1,TRBV5-1,TGCGCCAGCAGCTTGGAAAGCGGGGTGCCTCCCTACAATGAGCAGTTCTTC,CASSLESGVPPYNEQFF
NA,NA,TRBJ1-2,TRBV6-5,TGTGCCACAAAGAACAGGCGCTACTATGGCTACACCTTC,CATKNRRYYGYTF
few,TRBD1,TRBJ1-4,TRBV7-8,TGTGCCAGCAGCCCGCCGGGACAGGGACGGAATGAAAAACTGTTTTTT,CASSPPGQGRNEKLFF
NA,TRBD2,TRBJ2-1,TRBV7-2,TGTGCCAGCAGCCAAAGCGGGGGGGCCTTGTTTGAGCAGTTCTTC,CASSQSGGALFEQFF
NA,TRBD1,TRBJ1-2,TRBV18,TGTGCCAGCTCACCATTGACCGGGACAGGGGGCCAAGTGGGGAGAATCTATGGCTACACCTTC,CASSPLTGTGGQVGRIYGYTF
few,NA,TRBJ2-1,TRBV7-2,TGTGCCAGCAGCTTAGCACTAGCTCACGACAATGAGCAGTTCTTC,CASSLALAHDNEQFF
NA,NA,TRBJ2-5,TRBV25-1,TGTGCCAGCAGTCGGGTTGGCCAAGAGACCCAGTACTTC,CASSRVGQETQYF
NA,TRBD1,TRBJ1-5,TRBV28,TGTGCCATCCATTCCGGACAGGGGGCGGTTCAGCCCCAGCATTTT,CAIHSGQGAVQPQHF
NA,NA,TRBJ1-1,TRBV7-9,TGTGCCAGCAGCCACCCCAGGGGAGGCACTGAAGCTTTCTTT,CASSHPRGGTEAFF
NA,TRBD2,TRBJ2-3,TRBV6-1,TGTGCCAGCACTCCACGGCGGGGGGGCCAATATACGCAGTATTTT,CASTPRRGGQYTQYF
NA,NA,TRBJ2-1,TRBV7-8,TGTGCCAGCAGCTCCCGATTCTACAATGAGCAGTTCTTC,CASSSRFYNEQFF
NA,NA,TRBJ2-7,TRBV9,TGTGCCAGCAGCGGGACAGTTGTGGGGTACGAGCAGTACTTC,CASSGTVVGYEQYF
NA,TRBD2,TRBJ2-1,TRBV6-1,TGTGCCAGCACCCAAACTAGCGGGGGTAACAATGAGCAGTTCTTC,CASTQTSGGNNEQFF